The 4 T cell receptor beta chains below come from one sample, sequenced in a study of cytomegalovirus exposure and HLA in healthy donors. The PCR used 60 Vbeta and 13 Jbeta primers. The data were produced by immunoSEQ multiplex PCR, yet TCRdb's version contains in-frame clones alone and is incomplete. Altogether 75,000 to 95,000 clones are present, almost 85% being singletons, with the ten largest covering 5.5% to 6.5%. Source material: PBMCs. These TCRs come from a young woman in good health and CMV-seropositive.

V and J are TRBV9 and TRBJ2-7; D not certain. Per germline, CDR1 SGDLS and CDR2 YYNGEE. With 1 base removed from V and 4 bases from J, the gap between germline ends came to 12 bases. The length of the CDR3 is 14 residues. The chain's CDR3 is CASSVNSNWYEQYF. The CDR3 DNA sequence: TGTGCCAGCAGCGTAAACTCCAACTGGTACGAGCAGTACTTC.

Of note for this clone: A much larger clone lies one base from this, so it may be a read error. The rearrangement uses TRBV7-9 and TRBJ2-5; no clear D. The V end was cut by 5 bases, the J end by 2 bases, with 3 bases between. CDR1 is SEHNR and CDR2 is FQNEAQ in the germline V gene (reference sequence). The length of the CDR3 is 11 residues. The CDR3 region is CASSQQETQYF. The DNA for the CDR3 is TGTGCCAGCAGCCAACAAGAGACCCAGTACTTC.

As regards this clone: No conserved phenylalanine or tryptophan ends this CDR3, so it is likely a read error. The chain uses TRBV30 and TRBJ2-7, with D possibly matching TRBD2 (6 bases). CDR1 is GTSNPN and CDR2 is SVGIG in the germline V gene (reference sequence). V was cut by 8 bases and J by 0 bases, with 11 bases left in between. CDR3 length: 12 amino acids. The CDR3 is CARGGPSYEQYL. The CDR3 DNA follows: TGTGCCCGCGGAGGGCCCTCCTACGAGCAGTACCTC.

The genes are TRBV28 and TRBJ2-7; D possibly corresponds to TRBD1 (5 bases). This CDR3 has 12 residues. Germline loops: CDR1 MDHEN, CDR2 SYDVKM. Trimming shortened V by 6 bases and J by 4 bases, and 10 bases separated the two germline ends. As DNA, the CDR3 is TGTGCCAGCAGACCTGACAGTTACGAGCAGTACTTC. Encoded protein: CASRPDSYEQYF.